This entry features one TCR beta chain sequence. The antigen is not known. The method was immunoSEQ multiplex PCR; TCRdb's version includes in-frame clones alone and lacks a portion of them. In the table there are 25,000 to 30,000 clones, about 81% of which are singletons. This specimen belongs to a study of PD-1 blockade in classical Hodgkin lymphoma. Across the study: Treatment was intravenous nivolumab, 3 mg/kg every 2 weeks, until progression. Findings and caveats of the study: It was among complete responders that baseline diversity resembled that of newly diagnosed patients. Whereas CD4+ TCR diversity had risen significantly by C4D1, CD8+ TCR diversity had not.

Brentuximab vedotin exposure varied, and every patient relapsed after autologous stem cell transplantation. Best responses were complete response, partial response or progressive disease. V was trimmed by 8 bases and J by 2 bases, leaving 12 bases between them. The CDR3 length is 13 residues. Germline lookup yields CDR1 KGHSH and CDR2 LQKENI. The sample consisted of peripheral blood mononuclear cells (PBMCs), taken before the second cycle of nivolumab. This sequence was found in a human donor with classical Hodgkin lymphoma. V is TRBV18 and J is TRBJ2-5; D is unresolved. The CDR3, as DNA: TGTGCCAGCACTGTAAGGTATCAAGAGACCCAGTACTTC. Amino acid sequence: CASTVRYQETQYF.